A selection of T cell receptor beta chains follows, all from one sample in a study of cytomegalovirus exposure and HLA in healthy donors. Libraries were prepared by immunoSEQ multiplex PCR; TCRdb keeps only in-frame clonotypes and omits some of them. The sample holds under 200,000 clones, approximately 80% seen once. Sequencing was carried out using PBMCs. Receptors were obtained from a man over 45 in good health and CMV-seropositive. The CDR3 runs from the conserved cysteine through the conserved F or W. The order of the fields is J gene, D gene, V gene, clone size, CDR3 DNA, CDR3 protein. The D gene is left open where the match is weak. Size values are once, few and many counts, or a class for expanded clones, and some rows have none.

j_call: TRBJ2-3
d_call: TRBD2
v_call: TRBV6-5
clone_size: .
cdr3_nt: TGTGCCAGCAGTTACGGCGGGGGGGGCACAGATACGCAGTATTTT
cdr3_aa: CASSYGGGGTDTQYF

j_call: TRBJ1-1
d_call: TRBD1
v_call: TRBV5-1
clone_size: once
cdr3_nt: TGCGCCAGCAGCTGGGGCCTCGGACAGGGAGGGAACACTGAAGCTTTCTTT
cdr3_aa: CASSWGLGQGGNTEAFF

j_call: TRBJ2-3
d_call: TRBD1
v_call: TRBV7-6
clone_size: .
cdr3_nt: TGTGCCAGCAGCTTAGGACAGGGGAGCACAGATACGCAGTATTTT
cdr3_aa: CASSLGQGSTDTQYF

j_call: TRBJ2-2
d_call: .
v_call: TRBV7-2
clone_size: few
cdr3_nt: TGTGCCAGCAGCTTAGTCCGGGGGAGCACCGGGGAGCTGTTTTTT
cdr3_aa: CASSLVRGSTGELFF

j_call: TRBJ1-4
d_call: TRBD1
v_call: TRBV6-1
clone_size: .
cdr3_nt: TGTGCCAGCAGTGAACCCAGGGGGAATGAAAAACTGTTTTTT
cdr3_aa: CASSEPRGNEKLFF

j_call: TRBJ2-5
d_call: .
v_call: TRBV9
clone_size: .
cdr3_nt: TGTGCCAGCAGCTCCTCGGGGGTGTACCAAGAGACCCAGTACTTC
cdr3_aa: CASSSSGVYQETQYF

j_call: TRBJ1-1
d_call: .
v_call: TRBV6-5
clone_size: .
cdr3_nt: TGTGCCAGCGTTGGAGGTACTGAAGCTTTCTTT
cdr3_aa: CASVGGTEAFF

j_call: TRBJ2-5
d_call: TRBD2
v_call: TRBV10-2
clone_size: .
cdr3_nt: TGCGCCAGCAGTGAGACGGCTAGCGGGGGAACCCAGTACTTC
cdr3_aa: CASSETASGGTQYF

j_call: TRBJ2-2
d_call: .
v_call: TRBV27
clone_size: .
cdr3_nt: TGTGCCAGCGGAGGACGTAGGAACACCGGGGAGCTGTTTTTT
cdr3_aa: CASGGRRNTGELFF

j_call: TRBJ1-6
d_call: .
v_call: TRBV27
clone_size: .
cdr3_nt: TGTGCCAGCAGTTTATTCCTGGCGGAAGATTCACCCCTCCACTTT
cdr3_aa: CASSLFLAEDSPLHF

j_call: TRBJ1-6
d_call: TRBD1
v_call: TRBV19
clone_size: .
cdr3_nt: TGTGCCAGTAGTTGGACAGGTTCGAAGGGGTCACCCCTCCACTTT
cdr3_aa: CASSWTGSKGSPLHF

j_call: TRBJ1-5
d_call: TRBD1
v_call: TRBV15
clone_size: .
cdr3_nt: TGTGCCACCAGCAGGGACGGACAGGGGCCGAGGCCCCAGCATTTT
cdr3_aa: CATSRDGQGPRPQHF

j_call: TRBJ2-2
d_call: TRBD1
v_call: TRBV6-5
clone_size: once
cdr3_nt: TGTGCCAGCAGTTCGCCGGGACAGGGGTACACCGGGGAGCTGTTTTTT
cdr3_aa: CASSSPGQGYTGELFF

j_call: TRBJ2-7
d_call: .
v_call: TRBV11-2
clone_size: .
cdr3_nt: TGTGCCAGCAGCCTTAACCGGGACACGACCTCCTACGAGCAGTACTTC
cdr3_aa: CASSLNRDTTSYEQYF

j_call: TRBJ2-1
d_call: .
v_call: TRBV5-6
clone_size: .
cdr3_nt: TGTGCCAGCAGCTTCCCGGGGAGGTACAATGAGCAGTTCTTC
cdr3_aa: CASSFPGRYNEQFF

j_call: TRBJ2-5
d_call: TRBD1
v_call: TRBV7-2
clone_size: once
cdr3_nt: TGTGCCAGCAGCTTAGGATTCCGGGACAGGGTAGAGACCCAGTACTTC
cdr3_aa: CASSLGFRDRVETQYF

j_call: TRBJ1-4
d_call: .
v_call: TRBV10-3
clone_size: .
cdr3_nt: TGTGCCATCAGTGAGTCAGGGGCAGGCAGTGAAAAACTGTTTTTT
cdr3_aa: CAISESGAGSEKLFF

j_call: TRBJ2-1
d_call: TRBD2
v_call: TRBV5-8
clone_size: .
cdr3_nt: TGTGCCAGCAGACCAATGACTAGCGGTTACAATGAGCAGTTCTTC
cdr3_aa: CASRPMTSGYNEQFF

j_call: TRBJ1-1
d_call: TRBD1
v_call: TRBV6-5
clone_size: .
cdr3_nt: TGTGCCAGCAGTCACTCGACAGGGGGCAGCGAAGCTTTCTTT
cdr3_aa: CASSHSTGGSEAFF

j_call: TRBJ1-2
d_call: .
v_call: TRBV19
clone_size: few
cdr3_nt: TGTGCCAGTACCCCCTCCGGGACTAACTATGGCTACACCTTC
cdr3_aa: CASTPSGTNYGYTF

j_call: TRBJ1-1
d_call: .
v_call: TRBV15
clone_size: once
cdr3_nt: TGTGCCACCAATTTAAGGGTTGGGGGGGACACTGAAGCTTTCTTT
cdr3_aa: CATNLRVGGDTEAFF

j_call: TRBJ1-6
d_call: .
v_call: TRBV5-4
clone_size: .
cdr3_nt: TGTGCCAGCAGCGAGCAGCGGATCAATTCACCCCTCCACTTT
cdr3_aa: CASSEQRINSPLHF

j_call: TRBJ1-3
d_call: .
v_call: TRBV19
clone_size: .
cdr3_nt: TGTGCCAGTAGTATTCCAACAGGGACCGGAAACACCATATATTTT
cdr3_aa: CASSIPTGTGNTIYF

j_call: TRBJ2-2
d_call: .
v_call: TRBV5-1
clone_size: .
cdr3_nt: TGCGCCAGCAGCTTAGGGGAGGAGCTGTTTTTT
cdr3_aa: CASSLGEELFF

j_call: TRBJ2-1
d_call: TRBD2
v_call: TRBV19
clone_size: .
cdr3_nt: TGTGCCACTGAGCCAGCGTCTAGCGGGAGGAATGAGCAGTTCTTC
cdr3_aa: CATEPASSGRNEQFF

j_call: TRBJ2-1
d_call: TRBD2
v_call: TRBV19
clone_size: .
cdr3_nt: TGTGCCAGTAGTATTAACGTTAGACTAGCGGGGGGGAAGGAGCAGTTCTTC
cdr3_aa: CASSINVRLAGGKEQFF

j_call: TRBJ2-3
d_call: TRBD2
v_call: TRBV2
clone_size: once
cdr3_nt: TGTGCCAGCGAAATAGCGGGGGGCTGGACAGATACGCAGTATTTT
cdr3_aa: CASEIAGGWTDTQYF

j_call: TRBJ2-5
d_call: .
v_call: TRBV29-1
clone_size: once
cdr3_nt: TGCAGCGGAGGGACAAAAGAAGAGACCCAGTACTTC
cdr3_aa: CSGGTKEETQYF

j_call: TRBJ1-5
d_call: TRBD1
v_call: TRBV6-5
clone_size: .
cdr3_nt: TGTGCCAGCAGTCTAGGACAGGGTGATCAGCCCCAGCATTTT
cdr3_aa: CASSLGQGDQPQHF

j_call: TRBJ1-5
d_call: .
v_call: TRBV9
clone_size: .
cdr3_nt: TGTGCCGGCTGGGGACATACCCAGCCCCAGCATTTT
cdr3_aa: CAGWGHTQPQHF

j_call: TRBJ2-5
d_call: .
v_call: TRBV7-3
clone_size: .
cdr3_nt: TGTGCCAGCAGCTTAGGCGGTTTACAAGAGACCCAGTACTTC
cdr3_aa: CASSLGGLQETQYF

j_call: TRBJ1-3
d_call: .
v_call: TRBV5-1
clone_size: .
cdr3_nt: TGCGCCAGCAGCCTACAGGGTTCTGGAAACACCATATATTTT
cdr3_aa: CASSLQGSGNTIYF

j_call: TRBJ2-6
d_call: .
v_call: TRBV27
clone_size: .
cdr3_nt: TGTGCCAGCGCCCCTACCTCTGGGGCCAACGTCCTGACTTTC
cdr3_aa: CASAPTSGANVLTF

j_call: TRBJ1-2
d_call: TRBD1
v_call: TRBV11-2
clone_size: .
cdr3_nt: TGTGCCAGCAGCCATAGACAGGGTCCGTACACCTTC
cdr3_aa: CASSHRQGPYTF

j_call: TRBJ1-1
d_call: TRBD1
v_call: TRBV19
clone_size: once
cdr3_nt: TGTGCCAGTAGTCTCGGACAGGGGACTGAAGCTTTCTTT
cdr3_aa: CASSLGQGTEAFF

j_call: TRBJ1-2
d_call: .
v_call: TRBV5-6
clone_size: .
cdr3_nt: TGTGCCAGCAGCTGGATGGGATCTGAGGGTTATGGCTACACCTTC
cdr3_aa: CASSWMGSEGYGYTF

j_call: TRBJ2-3
d_call: TRBD2
v_call: TRBV7-9
clone_size: .
cdr3_nt: TGTGCCACGGGGGGATACTCTAGCACAGATACGCAGTATTTT
cdr3_aa: CATGGYSSTDTQYF

j_call: TRBJ1-1
d_call: .
v_call: TRBV9
clone_size: .
cdr3_nt: TGTGCCAGCAGCCGTCCTCCAGGGAGGACTGAAGCTTTCTTT
cdr3_aa: CASSRPPGRTEAFF

j_call: TRBJ1-1
d_call: .
v_call: TRBV4-1
clone_size: .
cdr3_nt: TGCGCCAGCAGCCAAGATTACAGCCTGAACACTGAAGCTTTCTTT
cdr3_aa: CASSQDYSLNTEAFF

j_call: TRBJ2-2
d_call: .
v_call: TRBV19
clone_size: .
cdr3_nt: TGTGCCAGTAGTATAGCCAGGGGCACCGGGGAGCTGTTTTTT
cdr3_aa: CASSIARGTGELFF

j_call: TRBJ1-1
d_call: TRBD1
v_call: TRBV27
clone_size: .
cdr3_nt: TGTGCCAGCCACAGGGGGCCCATGAACACTGAAGCTTTCTTT
cdr3_aa: CASHRGPMNTEAFF